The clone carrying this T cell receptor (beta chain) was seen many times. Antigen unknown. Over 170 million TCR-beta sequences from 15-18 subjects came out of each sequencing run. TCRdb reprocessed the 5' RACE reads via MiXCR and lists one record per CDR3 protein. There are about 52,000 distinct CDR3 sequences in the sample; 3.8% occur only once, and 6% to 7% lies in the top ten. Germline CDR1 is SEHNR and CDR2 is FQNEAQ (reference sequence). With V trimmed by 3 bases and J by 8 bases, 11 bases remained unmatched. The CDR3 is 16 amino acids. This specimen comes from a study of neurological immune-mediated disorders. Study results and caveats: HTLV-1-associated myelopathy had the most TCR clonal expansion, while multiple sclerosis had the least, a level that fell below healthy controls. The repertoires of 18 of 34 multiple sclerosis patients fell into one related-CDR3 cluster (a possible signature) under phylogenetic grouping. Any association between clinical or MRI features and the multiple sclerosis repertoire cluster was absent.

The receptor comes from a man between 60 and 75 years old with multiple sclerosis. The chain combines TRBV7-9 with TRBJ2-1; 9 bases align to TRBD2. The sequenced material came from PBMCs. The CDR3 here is CASSFTSGLPGDEQFF. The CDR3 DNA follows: TGTGCCAGCAGCTTCACTAGCGGGCTACCGGGAGATGAGCAGTTCTTC.